The present TCR beta chain was sequenced within a study of cytotoxic CD8 clonotypes in ibrutinib-treated CLL. Remarks on this clone: A much more abundant neighbour one base away suggests this may be a read error.

The germline CDR1 and CDR2 sequences are SEHNR and FQNEAQ (reference sequence). The CDR3 spans 12 residues. Trimming removed 1 base at V and 3 bases at J, with 1 base between. Data came from immunoSEQ multiplex PCR; TCRdb stores just in-frame clones and leaves some out. The sample lists around 70,000 clones; around 82% were seen once. Sequencing used PBMCs, obtained at disease progression, from a patient treated with ibrutinib. The genes are TRBV7-9 and TRBJ2-1, with D unclear. This clonotype was obtained from a human donor with chronic lymphocytic leukemia. The CDR3 DNA is TGTGCCAGCAGCTTAGTCTACAATGAGCAGTTCTTC. Its protein is CASSLVYNEQFF.